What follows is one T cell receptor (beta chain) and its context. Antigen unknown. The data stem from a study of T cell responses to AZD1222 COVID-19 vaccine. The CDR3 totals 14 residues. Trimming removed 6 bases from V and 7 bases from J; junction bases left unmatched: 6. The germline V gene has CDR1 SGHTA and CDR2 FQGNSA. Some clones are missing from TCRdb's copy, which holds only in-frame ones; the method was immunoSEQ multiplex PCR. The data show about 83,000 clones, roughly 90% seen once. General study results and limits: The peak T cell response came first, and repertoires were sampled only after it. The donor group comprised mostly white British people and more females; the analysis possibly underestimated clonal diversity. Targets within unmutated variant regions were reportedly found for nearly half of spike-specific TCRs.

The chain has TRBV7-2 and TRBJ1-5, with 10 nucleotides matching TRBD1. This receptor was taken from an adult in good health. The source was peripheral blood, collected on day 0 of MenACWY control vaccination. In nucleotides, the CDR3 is TGTGCCAGCAGTTCGGGACAGGGGATCCAGCCCCAGCATTTT. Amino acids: CASSSGQGIQPQHF.